This T cell receptor beta chain came from a study of T cell clonality in common variable immunodeficiency. Points from the study as a whole: In common variable immunodeficiency, TCR beta chains reportedly carried fewer deletions and N-nucleotide insertions. Repertoire-complication correlations in CVID were limited by patient heterogeneity. CVID subjects showed higher TCRbeta clonality than healthy controls. CVID subjects shared fewer TCRbeta clones than healthy controls did.

By sample share, this clone is medium-sized. Antigen: not known. The sequenced fragment ends 3 residues before the CDR3 boundary, so the rest is inferred from the germline J gene. CVID meant reduced serum IgG, IgA and/or IgM plus specific antibody deficiency. Profiling relied on immunoSEQ multiplex PCR, and the TCRdb table lists in-frame clones only, not all of them. The sample presents almost 20,000 clones, none singletons. CDR1 and CDR2 (germline): SGHNT, YYREEE (reference sequence). The trim removed 4 bases at V and 7 bases at J, leaving 7 bases unmatched. The CDR3 sequence is 16 residues long. The sequenced sample consisted of peripheral blood mononuclear cells. The receptor comes from a human donor with common variable immunodeficiency. The J gene is TRBJ2-2, the V gene TRBV5-4, with 13 nucleotides matching TRBD2. CDR3: CASSEGLAGLGGELFF. CDR3 DNA, as far as it was read: TGTGCCAGCAGCGAGGGACTAGCGGGGCTGGGCGGGGAG. The entire variable domain, with the rest obtained from reference TRBV5-4 and TRBJ2-2, is as follows: ETGVTQSPTHLIKTRGQQVTLRCSSQSGHNTVSWYQQALGQGPQFIFQYYREEENGRGNFPPRFSGLQFPNYSSELNVNALELDDSALYLCASSEGLAGLGGELFFGEGSRLTVL.